This T cell receptor beta chain was retrieved from a study of T cell responses to AZD1222 COVID-19 vaccine. The data were produced by immunoSEQ multiplex PCR, yet TCRdb's version contains in-frame clones alone and is incomplete. The sample has fewer than 95,000 clones, approximately 89% seen once; the top ten hold around 5.5%. The CDR3 covers 10 residues. The V and J ends lost 7 bases and 8 bases respectively, with 11 bases between them. Germline CDR1 reads DFQATT; CDR2 reads SNEGSKA (reference sequence). The chain recombines TRBV20-1 with TRBJ1-2; perhaps TRBD1 as D (6 bases). This sequence was found in an adult who received the AZD1222 COVID-19 vaccine. The sample was peripheral blood, taken 28 days after the second AZD1222 dose. The CDR3: CSVSGEGYTF. CDR3 nucleotides: TGCAGTGTCTCAGGGGAAGGCTACACCTTC.